This T cell receptor beta chain stems from a study of post-analysis software for immune sequencing data. Whole-study context: Relapsing-remitting, secondary progressive and progressive-relapsing courses of multiple sclerosis were included. Regarding the study as a whole: In patients, roughly five TRBV segments were more frequent than in controls, with TRBV5-6, TRBV5-1 and TRBV20-1 among them.

Germline V CDR1 and CDR2: DFQATT, SNEGSKA (reference sequence). The CDR3 loop spans 13 amino acids. Included in the TCR beta cDNA libraries were unique molecular identifiers. TCRdb reprocessed the PCR reads with MiXCR, giving one entry per CDR3 protein. In the table there are around 770,000 distinct CDR3 sequences, under 60% of which are singletons. Of note for this clonotype: Its antigen is not known.

The source material was blood. This receptor was obtained from a girl aged 10 to 17 with multiple sclerosis. The chain links TRBV20-1 to TRBJ2-7; 9 bases fit TRBD2. The DNA end lines up better with TRBJ2-5; the J call may be wrong. The CDR3 here is CSVEREDQETQYF. CDR3 nucleotides: TGCAGTGTAGAGCGGGAGGACCAAGAGACCCAGTACTTC.